These 31 T cell receptor beta chains were all obtained from the same sample, sequenced in a study of blood T cell repertoires in COVID-19. The method was immunoSEQ multiplex PCR; TCRdb's version includes in-frame clones alone and lacks a portion of them. The sample yields 250,000 to 350,000 clones, around nine tenths seen once. The sequenced sample was peripheral blood. The receptor source for this set is a woman in her twenties or thirties with COVID-19, enrolled during active disease.

The rearrangement uses TRBV5-1 and TRBJ2-3; 10 nucleotides line up with TRBD2. The CDR3 loop spans 17 amino acids. Germline assignment: CDR1 SGHRS and CDR2 YFSETQ. The ends lost 4 bases at V and 7 bases at J; junction bases unmatched: 15. The CDR3 spells CASSRGMGSGREHTQYF. CDR3 bases: TGCGCCAGCAGCCGTGGAATGGGGAGCGGGAGGGAACATACGCAGTATTTT.

The chain links TRBV4-1 to TRBJ2-7; 13 bases align to TRBD2. Germline loops: CDR1 MGHRA, CDR2 YSYEKL. The junction had 16 bases not matched to a gene; V was cut back by 5 bases and J by 3 bases. CDR3 length equals 19 residues. CDR3 bases: TGCGCCAGCAGCTGGGGGACAGGTACTAGCGGGAGGGCCCTCTACGAGCAGTACTTC. Residues: CASSWGTGTSGRALYEQYF.

This rearrangement joins TRBV10-1 to TRBJ1-5, with 9 bases matching TRBD1. Trimming at V came to 5 bases and at J to 8 bases, leaving 4 bases not matched to a gene. The CDR3 sequence is 13 residues long. Germline CDR1 is WNHNN and CDR2 is SYGVQD (reference sequence). The CDR3 loop reads CASSRTGVKPQHF. Written as DNA, the CDR3 is TGCGCCAGCAGTAGGACAGGGGTTAAGCCCCAGCATTTT.

CDR3 sequence: CASSRTGVNTDTQYF. As DNA, the CDR3 is TGTGCCAGCAGCCGGACAGGGGTCAACACAGATACGCAGTATTTT. J is TRBJ2-3 and V is TRBV5-4; 9 positions agree with TRBD1. The CDR3 is 15 amino acids. CDR1 is SGHNT, CDR2 YYREEE, per germline (reference sequence). The ends lost 4 bases at V and 2 bases at J; junction bases unmatched: 5.

The V and J genes are TRBV2 and TRBJ1-5; TRBD1 aligns across 8 bases. The CDR3 sequence is 15 residues long. Germline V gives CDR1 SNHLY, CDR2 FYNNEI. V was clipped by 3 bases and J by 6 bases; unmatched bases: 7. CDR3 in amino acids: CASSDRRGLGQPQHF. The CDR3 region has the DNA TGTGCCAGCAGTGATCGCAGGGGGCTCGGTCAGCCCCAGCATTTT.

The CDR3 reads CATSEAGLAGADTQYF. The CDR3 DNA is TGTGCCACCAGTGAAGCCGGACTAGCGGGGGCAGATACGCAGTATTTT. The chain links TRBV24-1 to TRBJ2-3; TRBD2 aligns across 13 bases. Germline assignment: CDR1 KGHDR and CDR2 SFDVKD. V dropped 4 bases and J dropped 4; count of bases not matched to a gene: 4. This CDR3 has 16 amino acids.

This clone appeared once. This chain joins TRBV6-5 and TRBJ1-5; D is uncertain. Trimming took off 7 bases at V and 4 bases at J, with 14 bases between the two ends. There are 14 residues in the CDR3. Per the germline V gene, CDR1 is MNHEY and CDR2 is SVGAGI. Written as DNA, the CDR3 is TGTGCCAGCAATGGGCAGGTTGGGAATCAGCCCCAGCATTTT. This encodes CASNGQVGNQPQHF.

This chain links TRBV2 with TRBJ1-5; the match to TRBD1 covers 7 bases. The germline V gene encodes CDR1 SNHLY and CDR2 FYNNEI. The V and J ends lost 7 bases and 0 bases, in that order; junction bases with no gene match: 6. This CDR3 is built from 15 residues. CDR3 region: CASTRDSYSNQPQHF. The CDR3 nucleotides are TGTGCCAGCACCCGGGACAGTTATAGCAATCAGCCCCAGCATTTT.

This clone came up once. V and J are TRBV6-1 and TRBJ1-1; the D is unclear. The V gene lost 2 bases and the J gene lost 5 bases, with 15 bases spanning the gap. Looked up from germline, CDR1 is MNHNS and CDR2 is SASEGT. The CDR3 has 15 amino acids. The CDR3 spells CASSERPRRGTEAFF. The CDR3 DNA reads TGTGCCAGCAGTGAACGGCCACGGAGAGGGACTGAAGCTTTCTTT.

In this sample, this clone turned up once. J is TRBJ1-2 and V is TRBV29-1; a weak D match, TRBD1 (5 bases). The V end lost 2 bases, the J end lost 7 bases, and 11 bases lay between the germline ends. CDR1 and CDR2 (germline): SQVTM, ANQGSEA. CDR3 length equals 12 residues. Written as DNA, the CDR3 is TGCAGCGTTGAACAGGGCTTGGCTGGCTACACCTTC. Protein: CSVEQGLAGYTF.

This clone was counted a single time. V gene TRBV7-9 combines with J gene TRBJ2-1; perhaps TRBD2 as D (6 bases). The CDR3 extends over 15 amino acids. Germline loops: CDR1 SEHNR, CDR2 FQNEAQ (reference sequence). V was clipped by 5 bases and J by 0 bases, with 11 bases between them. CDR3 region: CASSPDYSSYNEQFF. Written as DNA, the CDR3 is TGTGCCAGCAGCCCGGACTATAGCTCCTACAATGAGCAGTTCTTC.

The gene calls are TRBV18 and TRBJ2-5; D is perhaps TRBD1 (5 bases). CDR1 and CDR2 (germline): KGHSH, LQKENI. Trimming took off 5 bases at V and 2 bases at J, with 9 bases between the two ends. This CDR3 spans 13 amino acids. The chain's CDR3 is CASSTDKQETQYF. The CDR3 DNA reads as TGTGCCAGCTCAACGGACAAGCAAGAGACCCAGTACTTC. The variable domain in full, completed from reference TRBV18 and TRBJ2-5, reads NAGVMQNPRHLVRRRGQEARLRCSPMKGHSHVYWYRQLPEEGLKFMVYLQKENIIDESGMPKERFSAEFPKEGPSILRIQQVVRGDSAAYFCASSTDKQETQYFGPGTRLLVL.

This rearrangement joins TRBV4-1 to TRBJ1-5, with D uncertain. Trimming stripped 1 base from V and 4 bases from J, with 5 bases between. The V gene's germline CDR1 is MGHRA and CDR2 YSYEKL. The CDR3 covers 13 residues. CDR3 in DNA: TGCGCCAGCAGCCAAGTCGTGAATCAGCCCCAGCATTTT. Protein: CASSQVVNQPQHF.

The chain links TRBV5-1 to TRBJ1-3; possibly TRBD1 for D (6 bases). This CDR3 is built from 14 residues. Trimming cost V 4 bases and J 3 bases, with 11 bases left between them. Germline-derived CDR1 and CDR2 are SGHRS and YFSETQ. DNA for the CDR3: TGCGCCAGCAGCCCCGGGACATATGGAAACACCATATATTTT. It translates to CASSPGTYGNTIYF.

The rearrangement uses TRBV6-5 and TRBJ2-1; 9 nucleotides line up with TRBD2. With V trimmed by 4 bases and J by 7 bases, 8 bases remained unmatched. Germline assignment: CDR1 MNHEY and CDR2 SVGAGI. This CDR3 has 15 residues. The CDR3 DNA reads as TGTGCCAGCAGTTCCTTTGCGGGAGGGGGGAATGAGCAGTTCTTC. The encoded protein is CASSSFAGGGNEQFF.

The chain employs TRBV7-2 and TRBJ2-5; possibly TRBD2 for D (5 bases). The CDR3 consists of 15 residues. V shed 1 base and J shed 5 bases, with 14 bases lying between them. From germline, CDR1 is SGHTA and CDR2 FQGNSA. In nucleotides, the CDR3 is TGTGCCAGCAGCTTAGGAGGGCCCCCCCGGGAGACCCAGTACTTC. Translation: CASSLGGPPRETQYF.

The genes are TRBV11-2 and TRBJ2-2; 10 bases map to TRBD1. This CDR3 contains 17 residues. Germline V CDR1 and CDR2: SGHAT, FQNNGV. V lost 0 bases to trimming and J lost 4 bases; unmatched junction nucleotides: 5. CDR3 residues: CASSLEATGGPTGELFF. CDR3 nucleotide sequence: TGTGCCAGCAGCTTAGAAGCGACAGGGGGCCCCACCGGGGAGCTGTTTTTT.

This chain links TRBV4-1 with TRBJ2-7; 8 bases are a match to TRBD1. The CDR3 has 15 residues. Germline V gene data show CDR1 as MGHRA and CDR2 as YSYEKL. V gave up 1 base and J gave up 4 bases; unmatched junction bases: 6. The CDR3 sequence: CASSQGVTGVYEQYF. The DNA of the CDR3 is TGCGCCAGCAGCCAAGGAGTGACAGGGGTATACGAGCAGTACTTC.

As DNA, the CDR3 is TGTGCCAGCAGGACAGGTCCAAATGGTGGCTACACCTTC. Translated, it gives CASRTGPNGGYTF. The chain employs TRBV2 and TRBJ1-2; TRBD1 is a possible D gene (6 bases). V was cut by 6 bases and J by 7 bases, with 15 bases left in between. The V gene's germline CDR1 is SNHLY and CDR2 FYNNEI. The CDR3 has 13 amino acids.

The V and J genes are TRBV7-3 and TRBJ2-3; D remains ambiguous. Germline assignment: CDR1 SGHTA and CDR2 FQGTGA. Trimming removed 3 bases from V and 0 bases from J, with 4 bases in between. The CDR3 is 13 residues long. CDR3 nucleotide sequence: TGTGCCAGCAGCTTCGTTAGCACAGATACGCAGTATTTT. Amino acid sequence: CASSFVSTDTQYF.

In this sample, this clone turned up many times. This chain joins TRBV5-1 and TRBJ1-1, with TRBD1 matching over 11 bases. The V segment lost 5 bases and the J segment 5 bases; nucleotides outside the gene matches: 5. Germline CDR1 is SGHRS and CDR2 is YFSETQ. This CDR3 contains 14 residues. CDR3 sequence (DNA): TGCGCCAGCAGTCAAGGGACAGGGGGGACTGAAGCTTTCTTT. Residues: CASSQGTGGTEAFF.

The chain employs TRBV1 and TRBJ2-1; TRBD2 is the table's D call, not checked against the DNA. TRBV1 is given as a pseudogene. The CDR3 is 14 residues long. CDR3 sequence: CTSLGSGIYNEQFF. Written as DNA, the CDR3 is TGCACCAGCCTTGGGAGCGGAATCTACAATGAGCAGTTCTTC.

This chain connects TRBV4-1 to TRBJ2-7; tentative D call: TRBD1 (6 bases). Per the germline V gene, CDR1 is MGHRA and CDR2 is YSYEKL. Trimming left V 3 bases short and J 7 bases short, with 10 bases between. This CDR3 has 12 amino acids. Here the CDR3 DNA reads TGCGCCAGCAGCCATCACCAGGGGGAGCAGTACTTC. Translating it yields CASSHHQGEQYF.

The chain joins TRBV19 to TRBJ1-1; 7 bases map to TRBD1. Trimming at V came to 7 bases and at J to 1 base, leaving 6 bases not matched to a gene. Germline loops: CDR1 LNHDA, CDR2 SQIVND (reference sequence). CDR3 length equals 14 residues. CDR3 residues: CASKAGGRNTEAFF. The CDR3 DNA is TGTGCCAGTAAGGCAGGGGGAAGGAACACTGAAGCTTTCTTT.

The V gene is TRBV3-1 (or the pseudogene TRBV3-2), the J gene TRBJ2-2; D is perhaps TRBD2 (6 bases). The CDR3 is 16 residues long. The V end was cut by 7 bases, the J end by 4 bases, with 19 bases between. Germline CDR1 reads LGHDT; CDR2 reads YNNKEL (reference sequence). The DNA of the CDR3 is TGTGCCAGCACCCACTCCGGGGGTAGCGGCACCGGGGAGCTGTTTTTT. Translating it yields CASTHSGGSGTGELFF.

This sequence joins TRBV30 and TRBJ2-7; TRBD2 aligns across 8 bases. V was pared by 1 base and J by 8 bases, with 10 bases of the junction left unmatched. Per germline, CDR1 GTSNPN and CDR2 SVGIG (reference sequence). This CDR3 has 14 residues. The CDR3 protein is CAWSELAAITKQYF. The CDR3 coding sequence is TGTGCCTGGAGTGAACTAGCGGCTATTACGAAGCAGTACTTC.

This rearrangement joins TRBV6-5 to TRBJ1-1; D remains ambiguous. There are 15 residues in the CDR3. Germline loops: CDR1 MNHEY, CDR2 SVGAGI. The ends were cut back, 8 bases at V and 3 bases at J, with 19 bases in the middle. The CDR3 DNA is TGTGCCAGCGCACGTGGGGATTGGAGGGACACTGAAGCTTTCTTT. It yields the protein CASARGDWRDTEAFF.

This chain links TRBV2 with TRBJ1-4, with D possibly matching TRBD1 (5 bases). The CDR3 spans 15 residues. CDR1 and CDR2 from the germline V gene are SNHLY and FYNNEI. V lost 2 bases and J lost 5, with 12 bases in between. In DNA form, the CDR3 reads TGTGCCAGCAGTGAAAGACAGAGAACAAATGAAAAACTGTTTTTT. It translates to CASSERQRTNEKLFF.

Comments on this clone: Other nucleotide sequences in the sample specify the same CDR3. The chain is built from TRBV9 and TRBJ2-1; 9 nucleotides align to TRBD2. This CDR3 has 15 amino acids. The V gene's germline CDR1 is SGDLS and CDR2 YYNGEE. Trimming at V came to 2 bases and at J to 0 bases, leaving 0 bases not matched to a gene. In nucleotides, the CDR3 is TGTGCCAGCAGCGTTAGCGGGAGCTCCTACAATGAGCAGTTCTTC. It yields the protein CASSVSGSSYNEQFF. The full variable domain, rest sourced from reference TRBV9 and TRBJ2-1, is DSGVTQTPKHLITATGQRVTLRCSPRSGDLSVYWYQQSLDQGLQFLIQYYNGEERAKGNILERFSAQQFPDLHSELNLSSLELGDSALYFCASSVSGSSYNEQFFGPGTRLTVL.

The chain uses TRBV10-3 and TRBJ2-7, with 7 bases lining up with TRBD2. In germline, CDR1 is ENHRY, CDR2 SYGVKD. This CDR3 has 13 amino acids. V shed 6 bases and J 0 bases; nucleotides not matched to a gene: 2. Here the CDR3 DNA reads TGTGCCATCAGGGGAGGGGACTCCTACGAGCAGTACTTC. Protein product: CAIRGGDSYEQYF.

With regard to this clone: The sample holds other DNA sequences that translate to the same CDR3. The V and J genes are TRBV9 and TRBJ2-7; D uncertain. This CDR3 is 12 amino acids long. V lost 4 bases and J 2 bases, leaving 7 bases between the germline ends. The germline V gene has CDR1 SGDLS and CDR2 YYNGEE. The CDR3 loop reads CASSPGAYEQYF. In DNA form, the CDR3 reads TGTGCCAGCAGCCCAGGTGCCTACGAGCAGTACTTC.